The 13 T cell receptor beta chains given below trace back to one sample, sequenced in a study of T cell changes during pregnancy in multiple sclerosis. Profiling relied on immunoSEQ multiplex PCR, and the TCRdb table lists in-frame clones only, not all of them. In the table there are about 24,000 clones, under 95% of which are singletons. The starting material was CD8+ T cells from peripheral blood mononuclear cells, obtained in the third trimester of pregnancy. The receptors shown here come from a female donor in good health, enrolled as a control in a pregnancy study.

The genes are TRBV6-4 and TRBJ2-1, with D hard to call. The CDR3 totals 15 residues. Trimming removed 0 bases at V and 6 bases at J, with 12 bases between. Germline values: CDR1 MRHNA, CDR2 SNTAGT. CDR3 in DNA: TGTGCCAGCAGTGACTCGATGGAGCCACCCAATGAGCAGTTCTTC. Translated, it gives CASSDSMEPPNEQFF.

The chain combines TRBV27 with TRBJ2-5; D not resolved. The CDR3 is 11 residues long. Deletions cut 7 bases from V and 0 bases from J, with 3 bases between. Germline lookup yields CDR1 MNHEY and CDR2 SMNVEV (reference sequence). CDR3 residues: CASIYQETQYF. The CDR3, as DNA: TGTGCCAGCATATACCAAGAGACCCAGTACTTC.

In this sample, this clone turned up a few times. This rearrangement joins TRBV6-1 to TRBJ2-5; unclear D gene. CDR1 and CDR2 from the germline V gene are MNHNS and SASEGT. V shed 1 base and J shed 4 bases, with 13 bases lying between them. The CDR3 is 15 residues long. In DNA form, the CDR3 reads TGTGCCAGCAGTGAAGTAGGCACAGACCTAGAGACCCAGTACTTC. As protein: CASSEVGTDLETQYF.

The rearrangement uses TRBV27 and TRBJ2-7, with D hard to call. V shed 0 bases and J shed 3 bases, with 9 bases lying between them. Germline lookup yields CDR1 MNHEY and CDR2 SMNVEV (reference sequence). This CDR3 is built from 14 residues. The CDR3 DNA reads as TGTGCCAGCAGTTTATCGTCGCCACTCTACGAGCAGTACTTC. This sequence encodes CASSLSSPLYEQYF.

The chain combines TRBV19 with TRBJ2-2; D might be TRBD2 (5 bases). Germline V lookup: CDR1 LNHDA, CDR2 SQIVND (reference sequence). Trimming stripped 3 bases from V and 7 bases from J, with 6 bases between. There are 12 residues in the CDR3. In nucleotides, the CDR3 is TGTGCCAGTAGTATGGAGGTCGGGGAGCTGTTTTTT. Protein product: CASSMEVGELFF.

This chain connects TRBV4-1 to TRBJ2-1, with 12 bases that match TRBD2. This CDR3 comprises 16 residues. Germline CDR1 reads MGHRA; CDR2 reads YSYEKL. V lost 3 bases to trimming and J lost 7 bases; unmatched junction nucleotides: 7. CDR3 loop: CASSHETSGSANEQFF. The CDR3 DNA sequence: TGCGCCAGCAGCCATGAGACTAGCGGGAGTGCAAATGAGCAGTTCTTC.

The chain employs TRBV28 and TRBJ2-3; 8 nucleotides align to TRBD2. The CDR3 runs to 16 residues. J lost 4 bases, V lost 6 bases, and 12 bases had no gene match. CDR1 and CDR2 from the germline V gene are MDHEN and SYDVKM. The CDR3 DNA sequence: TGTGCCAGCAGGGCGGCGCGGGGGGTGGTCCCAGATACGCAGTATTTT. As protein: CASRAARGVVPDTQYF.

CDR3 protein: CASSQGILVYNEQFF. The CDR3 DNA sequence: TGTGCCAGCTCACAGGGGATACTCGTCTACAATGAGCAGTTCTTC. This sequence joins TRBV18 and TRBJ2-1; a possible D gene is TRBD1 (5 bases). Germline V CDR1 and CDR2: KGHSH, LQKENI. Trimming shortened V by 4 bases and J by 3 bases, and 13 bases separated the two germline ends. The CDR3 has 15 amino acids.

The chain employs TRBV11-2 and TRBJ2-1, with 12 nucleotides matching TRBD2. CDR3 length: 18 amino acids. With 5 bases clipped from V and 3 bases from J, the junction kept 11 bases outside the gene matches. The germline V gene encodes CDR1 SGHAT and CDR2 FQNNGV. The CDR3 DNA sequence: TGTGCCAGCAGCATACCCCCTAGCGGGAGGGCCCTCTACAATGAGCAGTTCTTC. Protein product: CASSIPPSGRALYNEQFF. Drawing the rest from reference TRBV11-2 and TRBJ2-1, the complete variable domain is EAGVAQSPRYKIIEKRQSVAFWCNPISGHATLYWYQQILGQGPKLLIQFQNNGVVDDSQLPKDRFSAERLKGVDSTLKIQPAKLEDSAVYLCASSIPPSGRALYNEQFFGPGTRLTVL.

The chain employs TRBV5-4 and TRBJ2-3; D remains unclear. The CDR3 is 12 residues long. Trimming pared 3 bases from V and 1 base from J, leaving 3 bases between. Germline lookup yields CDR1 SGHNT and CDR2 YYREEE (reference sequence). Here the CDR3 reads CASSSGTDTQYF. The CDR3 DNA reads TGTGCCAGCAGCTCCGGCACAGATACGCAGTATTTT.

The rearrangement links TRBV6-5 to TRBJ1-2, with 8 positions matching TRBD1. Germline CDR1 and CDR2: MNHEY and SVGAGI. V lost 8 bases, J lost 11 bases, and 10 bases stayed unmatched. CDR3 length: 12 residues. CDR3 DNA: TGTGCCAGCTACGACCAGGGGGCACGGTACACCTTC. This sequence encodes CASYDQGARYTF.

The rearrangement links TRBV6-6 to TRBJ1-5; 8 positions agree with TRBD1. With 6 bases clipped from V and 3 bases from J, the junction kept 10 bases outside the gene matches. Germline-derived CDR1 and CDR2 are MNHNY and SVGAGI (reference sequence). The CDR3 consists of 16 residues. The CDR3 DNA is TGTGCCAGCAGCTGGCTTGGGACAGGAACCAATCAGCCCCAGCATTTT. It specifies CASSWLGTGTNQPQHF.

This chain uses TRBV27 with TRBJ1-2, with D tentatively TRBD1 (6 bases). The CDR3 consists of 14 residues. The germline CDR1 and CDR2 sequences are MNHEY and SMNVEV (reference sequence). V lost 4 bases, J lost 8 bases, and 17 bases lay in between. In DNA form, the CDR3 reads TGTGCCAGCAGTTCGACAGGACCACTATTCGGCTACACCTTC. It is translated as CASSSTGPLFGYTF.